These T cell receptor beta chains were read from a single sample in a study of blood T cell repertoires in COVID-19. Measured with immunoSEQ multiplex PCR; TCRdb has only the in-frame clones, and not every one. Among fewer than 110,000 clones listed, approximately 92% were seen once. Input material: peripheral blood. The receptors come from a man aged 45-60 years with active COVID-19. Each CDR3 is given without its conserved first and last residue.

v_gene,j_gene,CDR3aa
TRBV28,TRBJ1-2,ASSGPLSREDYGYT
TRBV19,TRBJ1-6,ASSPDNSGGVFLH
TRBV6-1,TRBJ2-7,ASSEWGTGSLHSSYEQY
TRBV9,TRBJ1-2,ASSSITGNYGYT
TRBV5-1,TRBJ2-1,ASSPGGLASYNEQF
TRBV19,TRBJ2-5,ASSDGGGPRETQY
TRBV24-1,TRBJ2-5,ATSDPPGQGGRKTQY
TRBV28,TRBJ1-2,ASGGQLLNYGYT
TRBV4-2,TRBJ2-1,ASSQGGTSANEQF
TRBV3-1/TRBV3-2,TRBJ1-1,ASSLTMNTEAF
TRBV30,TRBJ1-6,AWTGGPLGSPLH
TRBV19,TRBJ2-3,ASSPSSGSLSDTQY
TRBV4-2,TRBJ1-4,ASSQGAAEDEKLF
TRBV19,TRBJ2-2,ASRSGQYTGELF
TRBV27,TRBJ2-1,ASSLLAGRASYNEQF
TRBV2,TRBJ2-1,ATYRDSLYNEQF
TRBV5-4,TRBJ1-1,ASSLALGERAF
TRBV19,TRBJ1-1,ASSSTGDTEAF
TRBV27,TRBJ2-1,ASTPWRESNEQF
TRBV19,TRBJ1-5,ASSDTSNQPQH
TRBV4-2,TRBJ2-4,ASSQDPTGGYAKNIQY
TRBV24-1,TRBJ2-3,ATSDRTGIVTDTQY
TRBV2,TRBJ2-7,ASLGPGRGPLAGGFSYEQY
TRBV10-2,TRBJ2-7,ASSEWGRSYEQY
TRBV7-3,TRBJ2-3,ASGDRASDTQY
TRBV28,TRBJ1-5,ASSGGGRQPQH